This T cell receptor (beta chain) emerged from a study of blood T cell repertoires in COVID-19. About the study: Acute and convalescent COVID-19 specimens originated in the United States, Italy and Spain. T cells, B-cell-depleted T cells, or PBMCs supplied cDNA or gDNA.

Self-reported history from a screening survey and questionnaire set each donor's cohort. CDR1 is SGHRS, CDR2 YFSETQ, per germline. Trimming at V came to 0 bases and at J to 0 bases, leaving 15 bases not matched to a gene. There are 20 residues in the CDR3. A single count supports this clone. In the original analysis: Amplification from reference gene primers served as the basis for estimated nucleated cell counts. TCRdb's table, derived via immunoSEQ multiplex PCR, lists solely in-frame clones and lacks some. V and J calls and clone size are given by that table; D and trimming were obtained from the DNA. The repertoire consists of fewer than 250,000 clones, with 85% to 90% occurring once and the leading ten covering over 12%.

This chain joins TRBV5-1 and TRBJ2-1, with 7 bases identical to TRBD2. Sample: PBMCs or T cells enriched from blood (not recorded which). The TCR comes from a man aged 25-45 years who had been exposed to COVID-19. CDR3 DNA: TGCGCCAGCAGCTTGGCTTCGGGACTACTCACCTCTGACTCCTACAATGAGCAGTTCTTC. The encoded protein is CASSLASGLLTSDSYNEQFF.